The 2 T cell receptor beta chains in this list originate from one sample, sequenced in a study of low-dose radiotherapy and immunotherapy resistance in tumors. Time point indicated: after trial treatment. Treatment in this sample: LDRT plus nivolumab, ipilimumab, low-dose cyclophosphamide and aspirin (RACIN trial). TRAV and TRBV primers primed cDNA for both TCRalpha and TCRbeta. With a constant-region primer and a V-primer adapter, TCRs were subjected to about 20 PCR cycles of amplification. TCRdb fed the reads into MiXCR, producing one record per CDR3 protein. This table has some 46,000 distinct CDR3 sequences, about 25% appearing once. This sample comprised PBMCs, obtained after low-dose radiotherapy plus immunotherapy. The receptors shown here come from a male donor with prostate cancer.

The rearrangement uses TRBV28 and TRBJ1-2; D is unclear. Germline assignment: CDR1 MDHEN and CDR2 SYDVKM. V lost 5 bases and J 4 bases, leaving 14 bases between the germline ends. The CDR3 extends over 14 amino acids. CDR3 nucleotide sequence: TGTGCCAGCAGTCTAATCTCAGGAGGCTATGGCTACACCTTC. Translation: CASSLISGGYGYTF.

Only one count was recorded for this clonotype. A read error is the likely source, as a far larger clone sits one nucleotide away. V is TRBV27 and J is TRBJ1-1; perhaps TRBD1 as D (6 bases). The J call may be mistaken, given a closer DNA end match to TRBJ2-3. CDR1 is MNHEY and CDR2 is SMNVEV in the germline V gene (reference sequence). CDR3 length: 14 residues. The CDR3 bases are TGTGCCAGCCTGGGACACCCCCCAGGAGGTACGCAGTATTTT. It translates to CASLGHPPGGTQYF.